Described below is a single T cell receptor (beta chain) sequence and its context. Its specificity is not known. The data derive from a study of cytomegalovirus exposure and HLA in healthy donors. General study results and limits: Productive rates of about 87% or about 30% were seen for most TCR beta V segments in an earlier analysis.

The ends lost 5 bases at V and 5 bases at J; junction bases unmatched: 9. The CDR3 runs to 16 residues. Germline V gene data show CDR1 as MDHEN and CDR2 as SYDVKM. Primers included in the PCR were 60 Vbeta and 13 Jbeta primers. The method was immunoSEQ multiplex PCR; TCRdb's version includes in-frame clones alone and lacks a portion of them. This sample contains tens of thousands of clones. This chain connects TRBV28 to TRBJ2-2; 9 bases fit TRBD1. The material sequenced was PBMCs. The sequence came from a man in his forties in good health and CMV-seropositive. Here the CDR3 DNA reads TGTGCCAGCAGTCCAAGGGACAGGGTAGGGACCGGGGAGCTGTTTTTT. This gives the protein CASSPRDRVGTGELFF.